What follows are 7 T cell receptor beta chains derived from one specimen sequenced in a study of cytotoxic CD8 clonotypes in ibrutinib-treated CLL. TCRdb's table, derived via immunoSEQ multiplex PCR, lists solely in-frame clones and lacks some. The sample includes 55,000 to 60,000 clones, roughly 54% seen only once; the top ten take more than 20%. The material sequenced was PBMCs, taken at disease progression, from a patient treated with ibrutinib. Receptors originate from a human donor with chronic lymphocytic leukemia.

The chain uses TRBV11-2 and TRBJ2-7, with TRBD1 identical over 8 bases. Germline CDR1 is SGHAT and CDR2 is FQNNGV. The CDR3 sequence is 15 residues long. The J segment lost 2 bases and the V segment lost 6 bases, leaving 9 bases of the junction unmatched. The CDR3 reads CASRRIGQGTYEQYF. CDR3 nucleotide sequence: TGTGCCAGCAGACGGATAGGACAGGGTACCTACGAGCAGTACTTC. Supplemented by reference TRBV11-2 and TRBJ2-7, the full variable domain reads EAGVAQSPRYKIIEKRQSVAFWCNPISGHATLYWYQQILGQGPKLLIQFQNNGVVDDSQLPKDRFSAERLKGVDSTLKIQPAKLEDSAVYLCASRRIGQGTYEQYFGPGTRLTVT.

The rearrangement joins TRBV27 to TRBJ1-2, with 7 bases aligning to TRBD1. The V gene's germline CDR1 is MNHEY and CDR2 SMNVEV (reference sequence). CDR3 length: 16 residues. V gave up 3 bases and J gave up 5 bases; unmatched junction bases: 12. This chain's CDR3 is CASSFLGQDERYGYTF. The CDR3 DNA reads TGTGCCAGCAGTTTTCTCGGACAGGATGAGCGGTATGGCTACACCTTC.

The V gene is TRBV20-1, the J gene TRBJ1-2; D gene unclear. V lost 6 bases, J lost 2 bases, and 7 bases lay in between. From germline, CDR1 is DFQATT and CDR2 SNEGSKA (reference sequence). The CDR3 is 11 amino acids. The CDR3 protein is CSAPRNYGYTF. The CDR3 DNA reads TGCAGTGCCCCCAGGAACTATGGCTACACCTTC.

The chain joins TRBV28 to TRBJ2-7; 9 bases match TRBD1. After removal of 4 bases from V and 2 bases from J, the junction contained 3 bases not matched to a gene. This CDR3 has 14 amino acids. From germline, CDR1 is MDHEN and CDR2 SYDVKM. CDR3 region: CASSSGQGPYEQYF. The CDR3 DNA follows: TGTGCCAGCAGTTCCGGACAGGGGCCCTACGAGCAGTACTTC.

This clone was counted a few times. Other DNA sequences in this sample translate to the same CDR3. The chain combines TRBV5-1 with TRBJ1-5; D is unclear. V was cut by 0 bases and J by 4 bases, with 5 bases left in between. This CDR3 has 13 amino acids. The germline CDR1 and CDR2 sequences are SGHRS and YFSETQ. The DNA for the CDR3 is TGCGCCAGCAGCTTGGCTTCGAATCAGCCCCAGCATTTT. This translates into CASSLASNQPQHF.

The chain is built from TRBV18 and TRBJ2-3; tentative D call: TRBD2 (7 bases). The V end lost 3 bases, the J end lost 2 bases, and 12 bases lay between the germline ends. This CDR3 region has 15 residues. Germline V gives CDR1 KGHSH, CDR2 LQKENI. This chain's CDR3 is CASSPWGGPTDTQYF. CDR3 bases: TGTGCCAGCTCACCTTGGGGGGGCCCCACAGATACGCAGTATTTT.

This clone was seen a few times. This chain uses TRBV29-1 with TRBJ2-1; D remains ambiguous. Germline assignment: CDR1 SQVTM and CDR2 ANQGSEA. The CDR3 loop spans 9 amino acids. V lost 6 bases to trimming and J lost 15 bases, with 12 bases between them. The DNA of the CDR3 is TGCAGCGTAGGACGGTTGGGGTTCTTC. Encoded protein: CSVGRLGFF.